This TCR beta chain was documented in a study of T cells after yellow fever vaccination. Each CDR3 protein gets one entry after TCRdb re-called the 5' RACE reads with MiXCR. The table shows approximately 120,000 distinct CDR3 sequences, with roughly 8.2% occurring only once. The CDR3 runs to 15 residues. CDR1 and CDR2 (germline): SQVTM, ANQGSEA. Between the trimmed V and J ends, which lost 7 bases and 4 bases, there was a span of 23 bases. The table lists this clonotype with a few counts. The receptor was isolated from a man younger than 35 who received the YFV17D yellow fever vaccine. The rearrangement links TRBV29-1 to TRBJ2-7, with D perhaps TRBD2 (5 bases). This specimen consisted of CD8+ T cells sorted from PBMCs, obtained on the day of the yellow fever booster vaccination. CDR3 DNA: TGCAGCGACGGAGGACGGCTACAAAAAAGATACGAGCAGTACGTC. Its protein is CSDGGRLQKRYEQYV.